Listed below are T cell receptor beta chains from one sample, sequenced in a study of blood T cell repertoires in COVID-19. The protocol was immunoSEQ multiplex PCR, while the TCRdb copy is restricted to in-frame clones and leaves out a portion. The data show some 270,000 clones, approximately 83% seen once. Sequenced material: PBMCs or T cells enriched from blood (not recorded which). These receptors were collected from a woman aged 30 to 39 who had recovered from COVID-19. Both conserved end residues are part of each CDR3. Each record gives: V gene, D gene, J gene, clone size, CDR3 DNA, CDR3 protein. A D gene is named only where the DNA matches it firmly. Expanded clones are given a class, and other clones once, few, many or no size at all.

V: TRBV7-9; D: -; J: TRBJ2-3; size: -; DNA: TGTGCCAGCAGCCCTGCGGATACGCAGTATTTT; CDR3: CASSPADTQYF
V: TRBV28; D: -; J: TRBJ1-5; size: -; DNA: TGTGCCAGCAGCGGTGGGCAGGGGAGGGGCAATCAGCCCCAGCATTTT; CDR3: CASSGGQGRGNQPQHF
V: TRBV16; D: TRBD1; J: TRBJ1-1; size: -; DNA: TGTGCCAGCAGCGATGGGACAGGGAGTTGGGAAGCTTTCTTT; CDR3: CASSDGTGSWEAFF
V: TRBV7-9; D: TRBD1; J: TRBJ1-1; size: -; DNA: TGTGCCAGCGGGGGACAGGTATCCAACGTGCGGAACACTGAAGCTTTCTTT; CDR3: CASGGQVSNVRNTEAFF
V: TRBV2; D: -; J: TRBJ2-7; size: -; DNA: TGTGCCAGCATAGGGGGTAGGGAGCAGTACTTC; CDR3: CASIGGREQYF
V: TRBV3-1/TRBV3-2; D: TRBD1; J: TRBJ1-1; size: -; DNA: TGTGCCAGCAGCTTCGGACAGGGAAGAGGGAACACTGAAGCTTTCTTT; CDR3: CASSFGQGRGNTEAFF
V: TRBV9; D: TRBD2; J: TRBJ2-1; size: -; DNA: TGTGCCAGCAGCGTAGGGGGACTAGCGGCCTACAATGAGCAGTTCTTC; CDR3: CASSVGGLAAYNEQFF
V: TRBV7-8; D: -; J: TRBJ1-2; size: -; DNA: TGTGCCAGCAGCCCTACGACATCCCTTAATGTCTACACCTTC; CDR3: CASSPTTSLNVYTF
V: TRBV11-2; D: -; J: TRBJ1-2; size: -; DNA: TGTGCCAGCAGCCCAAGTGGGCCCCGAACGGGCTACACCTTC; CDR3: CASSPSGPRTGYTF
V: TRBV11-2; D: -; J: TRBJ1-4; size: once; DNA: TGTGCCAGCAGCTTTTGGGAGGGGGAAAAACTGTTTTTT; CDR3: CASSFWEGEKLFF
V: TRBV5-6; D: TRBD1; J: TRBJ1-1; size: -; DNA: TGTGCCAGCAGCTTGGAAGGGACAGGGGAAACTGAAGCTTTCTTT; CDR3: CASSLEGTGETEAFF
V: TRBV6-6; D: TRBD1; J: TRBJ1-1; size: -; DNA: TGTGCCAGCTGTCGACGGACAGGTCGACTTTTGGACACTGAAGCTTTCTTT; CDR3: CASCRRTGRLLDTEAFF
V: TRBV28; D: -; J: TRBJ1-4; size: -; DNA: TGTGCCAGCAGGGAGGGCCCTTCGATTGTAAAACTGTTTTTT; CDR3: CASREGPSIVKLFF
V: TRBV27; D: -; J: TRBJ1-2; size: -; DNA: TGTGCCAGCAGTTTATCCCCCCTCGGGAACTATGGCTACACCTTC; CDR3: CASSLSPLGNYGYTF
V: TRBV6-4; D: TRBD2; J: TRBJ2-3; size: -; DNA: TGTGCCAGCAGTGCCGGGACTAGCGGGACAGATACGCAGTATTTT; CDR3: CASSAGTSGTDTQYF
V: TRBV5-6; D: TRBD1; J: TRBJ1-4; size: -; DNA: TGTGCCAGCAGCTTGGGTTCAGGGGGGAATGAAAAACTGTTTTTT; CDR3: CASSLGSGGNEKLFF
V: TRBV3-1/TRBV3-2; D: -; J: TRBJ1-1; size: -; DNA: TGTGCCAGCAGCCAAGGCGGGGTAACTGAAGCTTTCTTT; CDR3: CASSQGGVTEAFF
V: TRBV7-2; D: -; J: TRBJ1-2; size: -; DNA: TGTGCCAGCAGCTCGTACGGGAACTATGGCTACACCTTC; CDR3: CASSSYGNYGYTF
V: TRBV6-4; D: TRBD2; J: TRBJ2-3; size: many; DNA: TGTGCCAGCAGCGCCACTAGCGGGGGCACAGATACGCAGTATTTT; CDR3: CASSATSGGTDTQYF
V: TRBV28; D: -; J: TRBJ1-2; size: few; DNA: TGTGCCAGCAGTTTGTCAGATTACTATGGCTACACCTTC; CDR3: CASSLSDYYGYTF
V: TRBV28; D: TRBD2; J: TRBJ2-5; size: -; DNA: TGTGCCAGCAGTTTTAGCGGGGGTGCGGAGACCCAGTACTTC; CDR3: CASSFSGGAETQYF
V: TRBV24-1; D: TRBD1; J: TRBJ2-1; size: -; DNA: TGTGCCACCAGTGATTGGGGACAGGGGTTCAGTGAGCAGTTCTTC; CDR3: CATSDWGQGFSEQFF